This T cell receptor beta chain was identified during a study of T cells in Graves' hyperthyroidism and ophthalmopathy (dated by TCRdb to between 2018 and 2020). General notes on the study: Peripheral blood was sampled at the time of initial diagnosis, prior to any treatment. Prospective prediction of ophthalmopathy was tested in an independent validation cohort consisting of about 20 hyperthyroidism patients and more than 15 patients who later progressed to ophthalmopathy. Thyroid tissue and blood T-cell repertoires from six Graves' hyperthyroidism patients were also compared in the study. A discovery cohort of approximately 97 patients, 43 with Graves' ophthalmopathy and 57 with stable Graves' hyperthyroidism, was used to find distinguishing TCR V-J signatures. TCR Vbeta CDR3 sequencing of approximately 140 peripheral blood samples (43 ophthalmopathy, 75 hyperthyroidism and roughly 17 progressor patients) is reported in the paper. The roughly 90 discovery patients were divided at random into training and test sets in a 7:3 ratio. After blood sampling, hyperthyroidism patients were treated with methimazole at a starting dose of 30 mg daily, and ophthalmopathy patients were treated with high-dose intravenous methylprednisolone.

The hyperthyroidism patients were between 18 and 65 years old and newly diagnosed, with a disease duration of less than 2 months. The study excluded patients with uncontrolled infections, other autoimmune diseases, pregnancy or lactation. Diagnoses relied on clinical symptoms, serum thyroxine and TRAb, thyroid ultrasound and orbital computed tomography. For progressor patients, blood was drawn at the first diagnosis of hyperthyroidism, before any ophthalmopathy symptoms had appeared. PBMCs were isolated from 8 to 10 ml of fresh peripheral blood by Ficoll-Paque density gradient centrifugation. Progressor patients were defined as those initially diagnosed with Graves' hyperthyroidism in whom ophthalmopathy developed during follow-up. Total RNA was extracted with Trizol reagent, and quality was checked on an Agilent 2100 Bioanalyzer. TCR beta CDR3 regions were amplified from RNA transcripts. The first round of RT-PCR for the TCR CDR3 was performed with the HTBI primer set and the Qiagen OneStep RT-PCR kit. Libraries were constructed in a second round of multiplex PCR, after which size selection and purification were carried out. Libraries were sequenced paired-end with 100 bp reads on an Illumina HiSeq2000. The study's processing was this. SOAPnuke was used to process the raw data, removing reads that contained adapters or uncalled bases, had a mean Phred below 15, or lacked an exact match to the constant primer or identifier. COPE v1.2.5 was used to merge high-quality paired reads, and clonotypes were defined as unique nucleotide sequences. MiTCR v1.1 was used to align the clonotypes against IMGT TRBV, TRBD and TRBJ reference segments. The analysis was restricted to V-J combinations with a frequency above 0.0001, which together covered about 99% of the repertoires. The TCS score was defined as F50 (clonal expansion) divided by E x V (chaos), with BLOSUM62-based TCRdist calculated between CDR3 peptides within each V-J. Welch's t-statistics and random forest reduced just over 500 V-J features to around 14, which were used in a naive Bayes classifier (R e1071). Using fastp trimming at Q25 and MiXCR clonotype assembly, TCRdb reanalyzed the public sequencing data and kept in-frame beta chains. Under each unique CDR3 protein, matching rows form one entry showing the most common genes and DNA. The V and J calls were determined by TCRdb, not by the authors. The sample contains 300,000 to 450,000 distinct CDR3 sequences, approximately 14% of them found a single time. Of the sample, around a quarter is held by the ten largest clones.

Clipping removes 4 bases from V and 5 bases from J, with 4 as the unmatched junction base count. CDR3 length: 15 amino acids, cysteine to phenylalanine. Solely the CDR3 DNA is kept, with 45 bases framed from the first base. Via the germline V gene, CDR1 is SGHRS and CDR2 YFSETQ. The investigation overall reported the following: During validation, the model predicted progression to ophthalmopathy a median of approximately 6.5 months ahead of onset, with 60% to 71% sensitivity and 72.22% specificity. A 13 V-J signature model separated ophthalmopathy from stable hyperthyroidism, with about 88% sensitivity and roughly 81% specificity in cross-validation and 80%/75% in testing. Most expanded thyroid clonotypes (frequency above 0.001) were also found in blood, which suggests that blood repertoires may mirror thyroid immune responses. Sample size was not statistically predetermined, and blinding of investigators to group allocation was not performed.

This clonotype was seen many times. Its antigen specificity is not known. No quality values exist for individual bases; no much larger clone is one base distant. The sequenced material came from blood. The clonotype comes from a woman in her late teens or twenties with Graves' hyperthyroidism that later progressed to Graves' ophthalmopathy. This chain joins TRBV5-1 to TRBJ2-2, with 11 middle bases fitting TRBD1. The DNA sequence is as follows: TGCGCCAGCAGCCGGACAGGGGGCAAAACCGGGGAGCTGTTTTTT. Its coded protein is CASSRTGGKTGELFF.